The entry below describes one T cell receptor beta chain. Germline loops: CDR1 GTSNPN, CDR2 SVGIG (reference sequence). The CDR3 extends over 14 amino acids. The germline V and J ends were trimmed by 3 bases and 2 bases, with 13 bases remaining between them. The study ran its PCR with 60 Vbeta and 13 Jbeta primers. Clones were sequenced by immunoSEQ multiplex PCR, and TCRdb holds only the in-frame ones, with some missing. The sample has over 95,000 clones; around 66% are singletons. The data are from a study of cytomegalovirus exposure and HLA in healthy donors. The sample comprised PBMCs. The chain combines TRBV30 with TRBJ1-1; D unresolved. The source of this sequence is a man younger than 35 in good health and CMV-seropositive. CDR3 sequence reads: CAWRVQLINTEAFF. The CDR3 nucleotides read TGTGCCTGGAGGGTACAGCTAATCAACACTGAAGCTTTCTTT.